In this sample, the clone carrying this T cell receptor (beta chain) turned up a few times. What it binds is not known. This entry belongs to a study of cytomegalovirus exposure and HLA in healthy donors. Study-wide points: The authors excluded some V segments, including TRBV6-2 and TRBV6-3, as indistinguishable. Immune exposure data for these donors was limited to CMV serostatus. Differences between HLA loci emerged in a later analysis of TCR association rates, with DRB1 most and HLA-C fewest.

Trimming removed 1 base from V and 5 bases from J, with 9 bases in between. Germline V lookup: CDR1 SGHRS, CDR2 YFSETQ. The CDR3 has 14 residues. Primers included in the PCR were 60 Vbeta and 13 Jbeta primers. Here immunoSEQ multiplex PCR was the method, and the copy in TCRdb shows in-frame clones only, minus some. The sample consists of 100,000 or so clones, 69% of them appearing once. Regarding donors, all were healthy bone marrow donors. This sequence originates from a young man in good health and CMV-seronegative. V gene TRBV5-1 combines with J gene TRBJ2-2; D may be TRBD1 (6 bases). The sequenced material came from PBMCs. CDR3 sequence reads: CASSLTTGTGELFF. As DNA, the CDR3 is TGCGCCAGCAGCTTGACCACAGGGACCGGGGAGCTGTTTTTT. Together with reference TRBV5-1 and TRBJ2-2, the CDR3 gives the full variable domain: KAGVTQTPRYLIKTRGQQVTLSCSPISGHRSVSWYQQTPGQGLQFLFEYFSETQRNKGNFPGRFSGRQFSNSRSEMNVSTLELGDSALYLCASSLTTGTGELFFGEGSRLTVL.